The rows below give T cell receptor beta chains drawn from one sample of a study of T cells in Graves' hyperthyroidism and ophthalmopathy. From the multiplex PCR reads, TCRdb called clonotypes with MiXCR, one entry per CDR3 protein. The sample has about 350,000 distinct CDR3 sequences; approximately 14% are singletons. Sequencing was done on a sample of blood. All receptors derive from an older woman with Graves' ophthalmopathy. The CDR3 runs from the conserved cysteine through the conserved F or W. The order of the fields is D gene, V gene, J gene, clone size, CDR3 protein, CDR3 DNA. D genes are given only for firm matches. Expanded clones get a size class; other rows say once, few or many, or leave the size out.

D gene: -
V gene: TRBV5-1
J gene: TRBJ1-1
clone size: many
CDR3 protein: CASSLRSGPAEAFF
CDR3 DNA: TGCGCCAGCAGCTTGAGATCTGGGCCCGCTGAAGCTTTCTTT

D gene: TRBD2
V gene: TRBV7-2
J gene: TRBJ2-7
clone size: many
CDR3 protein: CASSWGLANSYEQYF
CDR3 DNA: TGTGCCAGCAGCTGGGGACTAGCCAATTCCTACGAGCAGTACTTC

D gene: -
V gene: TRBV24-1
J gene: TRBJ2-7
clone size: many
CDR3 protein: CATSDPRGADEQYF
CDR3 DNA: TGTGCCACCAGTGATCCCCGGGGGGCAGACGAGCAGTACTTC

D gene: -
V gene: TRBV10-1
J gene: TRBJ2-5
clone size: many
CDR3 protein: CASSESGGVQETQYF
CDR3 DNA: TGCGCCAGCAGTGAGTCTGGGGGAGTCCAAGAGACCCAGTACTTC

D gene: TRBD1
V gene: TRBV20-1
J gene: TRBJ1-1
clone size: many
CDR3 protein: CSAVPRDRAVNTEAFF
CDR3 DNA: TGCAGTGCAGTGCCCCGGGACAGGGCCGTGAACACTGAAGCTTTCTTT

D gene: -
V gene: TRBV3-1
J gene: TRBJ2-3
clone size: many
CDR3 protein: CASSPSGTTDTQYF
CDR3 DNA: TGTGCCAGCAGCCCGAGCGGAACCACAGATACGCAGTATTTT

D gene: -
V gene: TRBV7-2
J gene: TRBJ1-1
clone size: many
CDR3 protein: CASSLVGRGRGTEAFF
CDR3 DNA: TGTGCCAGCAGCTTAGTAGGTAGGGGTAGAGGGACTGAAGCTTTCTTT

D gene: -
V gene: TRBV7-9
J gene: TRBJ2-2
clone size: few
CDR3 protein: CASSGGAGVQPTGELFF
CDR3 DNA: TGTGCCAGCAGTGGGGGTGCAGGCGTGCAGCCCACCGGGGAGCTGTTTTTT

D gene: TRBD2
V gene: TRBV7-6
J gene: TRBJ2-2
clone size: few
CDR3 protein: CASSLGRERTGELFF
CDR3 DNA: TGTGCCAGCAGCTTAGGGCGGGAGAGAACCGGGGAGCTGTTTTTT

D gene: -
V gene: TRBV30
J gene: TRBJ2-2
clone size: many
CDR3 protein: CAWKEGPHTGELFF
CDR3 DNA: TGTGCCTGGAAAGAAGGGCCGCACACCGGGGAGCTGTTTTTT

D gene: TRBD1
V gene: TRBV11-2
J gene: TRBJ1-6
clone size: many
CDR3 protein: CASSAYPDRSSYNSPLHF
CDR3 DNA: TGTGCCAGCAGCGCTTATCCGGACAGGAGCTCCTATAATTCACCCCTCCACTTT

D gene: -
V gene: TRBV28
J gene: TRBJ1-1
clone size: many
CDR3 protein: CASTQKGAEAFF
CDR3 DNA: TGTGCCAGCACCCAAAAAGGGGCTGAAGCTTTCTTT

D gene: TRBD1
V gene: TRBV24-1
J gene: TRBJ2-3
clone size: many
CDR3 protein: CATSDGDRGTDTQYF
CDR3 DNA: TGTGCCACCAGTGATGGGGACAGGGGAACAGATACGCAGTATTTT

D gene: -
V gene: TRBV6-5
J gene: TRBJ2-3
clone size: -
CDR3 protein: CASSYSGAVTTTDTQYF
CDR3 DNA: TGTGCCAGCAGTTACTCGGGAGCCGTGACAACCACAGATACGCAGTATTTT

D gene: TRBD2
V gene: TRBV29-1
J gene: TRBJ2-5
clone size: -
CDR3 protein: CSVEGGGTSGRAWETQYF
CDR3 DNA: TGCAGCGTTGAAGGAGGGGGGACTAGCGGGAGGGCCTGGGAGACCCAGTACTTC

D gene: -
V gene: TRBV7-2
J gene: TRBJ2-7
clone size: many
CDR3 protein: CASSPDSPRLYEQYF
CDR3 DNA: TGTGCCAGCAGCCCAGACTCTCCCCGGTTGTACGAGCAGTACTTC

D gene: TRBD1
V gene: TRBV10-2
J gene: TRBJ1-2
clone size: few
CDR3 protein: CASRRGTASNYGYTF
CDR3 DNA: TGCGCCAGCAGGCGAGGGACAGCGAGTAACTATGGCTACACCTTC

D gene: -
V gene: TRBV5-8
J gene: TRBJ1-5
clone size: many
CDR3 protein: CASSLGGLGQPQHF
CDR3 DNA: TGTGCCAGCAGCTTAGGAGGGTTGGGGCAGCCCCAGCATTTT

D gene: -
V gene: TRBV2
J gene: TRBJ2-3
clone size: many
CDR3 protein: CASSGVSTDTQYF
CDR3 DNA: TGTGCCAGCAGTGGGGTTTCCACAGATACGCAGTATTTT

D gene: TRBD2
V gene: TRBV7-8
J gene: TRBJ2-3
clone size: -
CDR3 protein: CASSFSLAGGPNTDTQYF
CDR3 DNA: TGTGCCAGCAGCTTTAGCCTAGCGGGAGGGCCTAACACAGATACGCAGTATTTT

D gene: TRBD1
V gene: TRBV10-1
J gene: TRBJ1-4
clone size: -
CDR3 protein: CASSESGTGGEKLFF
CDR3 DNA: TGCGCCAGCAGTGAGTCCGGGACAGGGGGCGAAAAACTGTTTTTT

D gene: TRBD1
V gene: TRBV9
J gene: TRBJ2-7
clone size: -
CDR3 protein: CASSVEGTGSSLSEQYF
CDR3 DNA: TGTGCCAGCAGCGTGGAAGGGACAGGGAGTTCGCTGTCCGAGCAGTACTTC

D gene: -
V gene: TRBV28
J gene: TRBJ2-3
clone size: many
CDR3 protein: CATQDSVVDTQYF
CDR3 DNA: TGTGCCACCCAGGACAGTGTGGTAGATACGCAGTATTTT

D gene: -
V gene: TRBV9
J gene: TRBJ2-2
clone size: many
CDR3 protein: CASSVGGKLTGELFF
CDR3 DNA: TGTGCCAGCAGCGTAGGCGGGAAATTAACCGGGGAGCTGTTTTTT

D gene: -
V gene: TRBV15
J gene: TRBJ2-1
clone size: many
CDR3 protein: CATSRDVETGLSEQFF
CDR3 DNA: TGTGCCACCAGCAGAGATGTTGAGACTGGACTAAGTGAGCAGTTCTTC

D gene: -
V gene: TRBV5-1
J gene: TRBJ2-7
clone size: many
CDR3 protein: CASSLNVLSHEQYF
CDR3 DNA: TGCGCCAGCAGCTTAAACGTTCTCAGCCACGAGCAGTACTTC

D gene: -
V gene: TRBV28
J gene: TRBJ1-1
clone size: many
CDR3 protein: CASSSPGVGPEAFF
CDR3 DNA: TGTGCCAGCAGTTCCCCCGGGGTAGGGCCTGAAGCTTTCTTT

D gene: TRBD1
V gene: TRBV28
J gene: TRBJ1-2
clone size: many
CDR3 protein: CASREGGQGYGYGYTF
CDR3 DNA: TGTGCCAGCAGGGAAGGGGGACAGGGCTACGGCTATGGCTACACCTTC

D gene: TRBD1
V gene: TRBV30
J gene: TRBJ1-1
clone size: -
CDR3 protein: CAWSHRGSRGSTEAFF
CDR3 DNA: TGTGCCTGGAGTCACAGGGGCTCCAGAGGCAGCACTGAAGCTTTCTTT

D gene: -
V gene: TRBV19
J gene: TRBJ1-1
clone size: -
CDR3 protein: CASSTERAEAFF
CDR3 DNA: TGTGCCAGTAGTACAGAAAGGGCTGAAGCTTTCTTT

D gene: -
V gene: TRBV6-1
J gene: TRBJ2-5
clone size: many
CDR3 protein: CASSRGVGGVQETQYF
CDR3 DNA: TGTGCCAGCAGTCGGGGTGTTGGGGGTGTTCAAGAGACCCAGTACTTC

D gene: -
V gene: TRBV11-1
J gene: TRBJ2-1
clone size: many
CDR3 protein: CASSSRGLAFNEQFF
CDR3 DNA: TGTGCCAGCAGCTCCCGAGGGCTAGCTTTTAATGAGCAGTTCTTC

D gene: -
V gene: TRBV3-1
J gene: TRBJ2-7
clone size: many
CDR3 protein: CASSQSLGTEYEQYF
CDR3 DNA: TGTGCCAGCAGCCAGTCATTGGGAACCGAATACGAGCAGTACTTC